The rows below give T cell receptor beta chains drawn from one sample of a study of blood T cell repertoires in COVID-19. Sequencing was performed with immunoSEQ multiplex PCR; in TCRdb, only in-frame clones are kept and a portion is missing. This table holds some 460,000 clones, roughly 85% found once. Sequencing input: PBMCs or T cells enriched from blood (not recorded which). These TCRs come from a woman aged 18-29 years with acute COVID-19. Each CDR3 is given with its conserved first and last residue. Each record gives: V gene, J gene, CDR3 protein.

TRBV5-5	TRBJ2-2	CASSFGSGANTGELFF
TRBV28	TRBJ2-7	CASTSGLLYEQYF
TRBV18	TRBJ2-2	CASSLGDSKNTGELFF
TRBV28	TRBJ1-2	CASSLYGRVGGYTF
TRBV28	TRBJ2-7	CASSLAGTGEVEQYF
TRBV5-1	TRBJ1-1	CASSPQRGSTEAFF
TRBV3-1/TRBV3-2	TRBJ2-7	CASSQVSPQGRQYF
TRBV5-4	TRBJ1-5	CASSWAGGNQPQHF
TRBV28	TRBJ2-5	CASSLPGHNQETQYF
TRBV6-5	TRBJ2-7	CASSGSHSRYEQYF
TRBV5-1	TRBJ1-2	CASSYSGQNYGYTF
TRBV29-1	TRBJ2-5	CSVEGGRRETQYF
TRBV27	TRBJ1-1	CASSPDRGWSEAFF
TRBV5-1	TRBJ2-2	CASSLVGVTGELFF
TRBV19	TRBJ2-1	CASSTQGARGEQFF
TRBV6-5	TRBJ1-2	CASSYGGGRMGYGYTF
TRBV5-4	TRBJ2-2	CASSVGTATGELFF
TRBV3-1/TRBV3-2	TRBJ1-6	CASSRDTLDSPLHF